This TCR beta chain was identified during a study of blood T cell repertoires in COVID-19. In the study overall: Samples came from the United States, Italy and Spain, spanning acute and convalescent COVID-19.

Some clones are missing from TCRdb's copy, which holds only in-frame ones; the method was immunoSEQ multiplex PCR. Of a few hundred thousand clones listed, about 86% are singletons. The CDR3 sequence is 12 residues long. Deletions cut 2 bases from V and 5 bases from J, with 6 bases between. The sequencing input was PBMCs or T cells enriched from blood (not recorded which). The V and J genes are TRBV12-3 or TRBV12-4 and TRBJ1-2; D is undetermined. The sequence was collected from a woman between 40 and 55 years old with acute COVID-19. The CDR3 reads CASSLSRYGYTF. CDR3 nucleotide sequence: TGTGCCAGCAGTTTATCTCGGTATGGCTACACCTTC.